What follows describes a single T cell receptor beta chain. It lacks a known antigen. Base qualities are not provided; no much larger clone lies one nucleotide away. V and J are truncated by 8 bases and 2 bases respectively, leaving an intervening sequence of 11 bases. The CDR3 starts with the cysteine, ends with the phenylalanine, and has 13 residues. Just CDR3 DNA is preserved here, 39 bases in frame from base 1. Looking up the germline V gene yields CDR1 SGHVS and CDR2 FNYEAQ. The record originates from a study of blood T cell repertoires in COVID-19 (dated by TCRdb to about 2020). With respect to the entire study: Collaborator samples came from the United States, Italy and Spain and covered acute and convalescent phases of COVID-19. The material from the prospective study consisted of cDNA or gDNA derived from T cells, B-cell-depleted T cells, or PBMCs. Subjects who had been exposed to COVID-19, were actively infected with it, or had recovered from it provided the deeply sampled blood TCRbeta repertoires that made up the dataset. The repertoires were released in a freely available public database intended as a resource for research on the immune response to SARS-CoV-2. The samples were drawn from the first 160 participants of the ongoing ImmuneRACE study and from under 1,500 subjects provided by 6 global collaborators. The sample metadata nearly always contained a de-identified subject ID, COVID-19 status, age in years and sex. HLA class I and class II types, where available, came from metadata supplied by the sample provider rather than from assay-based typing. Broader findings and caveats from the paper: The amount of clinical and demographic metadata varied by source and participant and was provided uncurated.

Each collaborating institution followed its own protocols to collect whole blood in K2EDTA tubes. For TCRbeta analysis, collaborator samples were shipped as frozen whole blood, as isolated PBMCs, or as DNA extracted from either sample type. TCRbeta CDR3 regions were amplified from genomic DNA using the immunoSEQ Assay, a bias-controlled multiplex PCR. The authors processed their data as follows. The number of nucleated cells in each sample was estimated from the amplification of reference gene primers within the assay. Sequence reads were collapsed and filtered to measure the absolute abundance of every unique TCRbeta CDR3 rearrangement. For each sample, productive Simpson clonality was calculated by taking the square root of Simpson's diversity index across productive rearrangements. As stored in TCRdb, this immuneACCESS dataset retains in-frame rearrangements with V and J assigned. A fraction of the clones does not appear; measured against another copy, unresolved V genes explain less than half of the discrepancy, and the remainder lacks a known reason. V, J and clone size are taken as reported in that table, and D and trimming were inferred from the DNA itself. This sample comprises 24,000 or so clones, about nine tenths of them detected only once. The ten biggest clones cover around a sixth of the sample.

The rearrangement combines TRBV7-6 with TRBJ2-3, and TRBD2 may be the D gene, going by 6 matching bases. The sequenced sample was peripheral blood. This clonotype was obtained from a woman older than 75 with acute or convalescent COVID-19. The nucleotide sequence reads TGTGCCAGCGCAGGAGGGGTCACAGATACGCAGTATTTT. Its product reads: CASAGGVTDTQYF.